Sequencing of this TCR beta chain was carried out in a study of OX40 agonist ivuxolimab in advanced cancers. Study-level background: Three patients had partial responses: one hepatocellular carcinoma, two cutaneous melanoma.

There are 15 residues in the CDR3. Germline lookup yields CDR1 SNHLY and CDR2 FYNNEI. V lost 10 bases to trimming and J lost 0 bases, with 18 bases between them. Worth noting for this clone: No antigen is known for it. The same CDR3 arises from other DNA sequences in this sample as well.

Findings and caveats of the study: CD8+ T cells (on average) carried more expanded clones than CD4+ T cells.

The method was immunoSEQ multiplex PCR; TCRdb's version includes in-frame clones alone and lacks a portion of them. This sample carries 20,000 to 30,000 clones, about 87% of them seen once, and the ten largest clones take 31%. This chain joins TRBV2 and TRBJ1-2; no definite D call. This clonotype was obtained from an adult with an advanced solid tumor such as melanoma, head and neck, liver or kidney cancer. The starting material was CD4+ or CD8+ T cells sorted from blood, obtained in a trial of the OX40 agonist ivuxolimab. CDR3 sequence (DNA): TGTGCCACTCTCATCCAGGTTCCGTCTAACTATGGCTACACCTTC. Its protein product is CATLIQVPSNYGYTF.